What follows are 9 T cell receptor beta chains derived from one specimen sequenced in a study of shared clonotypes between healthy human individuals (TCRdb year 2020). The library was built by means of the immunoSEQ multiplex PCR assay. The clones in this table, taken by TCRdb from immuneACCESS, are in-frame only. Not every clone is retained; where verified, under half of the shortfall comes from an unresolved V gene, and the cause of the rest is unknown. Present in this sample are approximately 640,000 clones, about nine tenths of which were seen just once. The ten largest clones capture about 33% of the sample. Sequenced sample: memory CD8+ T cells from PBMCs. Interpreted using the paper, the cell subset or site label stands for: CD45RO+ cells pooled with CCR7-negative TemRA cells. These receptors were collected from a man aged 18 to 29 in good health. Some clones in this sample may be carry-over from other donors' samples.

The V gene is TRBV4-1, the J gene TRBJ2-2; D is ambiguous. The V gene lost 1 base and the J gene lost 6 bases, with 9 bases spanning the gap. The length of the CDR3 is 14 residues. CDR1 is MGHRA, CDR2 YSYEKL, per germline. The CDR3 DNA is TGCGCCAGCAGCCAAGCCTCTGGGCCCGGGGAGCTGTTTTTT. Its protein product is CASSQASGPGELFF.

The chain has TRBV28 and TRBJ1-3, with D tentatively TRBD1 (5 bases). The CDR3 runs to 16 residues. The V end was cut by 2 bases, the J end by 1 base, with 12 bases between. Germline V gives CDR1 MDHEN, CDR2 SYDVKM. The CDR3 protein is CASSLEYRSSGNTIYF. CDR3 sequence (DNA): TGTGCCAGCAGTTTAGAGTACAGGAGTTCTGGAAACACCATATATTTT.

The CDR3 loop is CASKYPDQETQYF. The CDR3 bases are TGTGCCAGCAAATACCCTGACCAAGAGACCCAGTACTTC. The V gene is TRBV28, the J gene TRBJ2-5, with D unclear. The V end lost 7 bases, the J end lost 0 bases, and 9 bases lay between the germline ends. Germline CDR1 and CDR2: MDHEN and SYDVKM. The CDR3 spans 13 residues.

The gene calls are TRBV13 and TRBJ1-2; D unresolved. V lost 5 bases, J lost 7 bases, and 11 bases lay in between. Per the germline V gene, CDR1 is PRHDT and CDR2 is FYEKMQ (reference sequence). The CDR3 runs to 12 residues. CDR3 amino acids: CASSPDFIGYTF. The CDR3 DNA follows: TGTGCCAGCAGCCCCGATTTTATTGGCTACACCTTC.

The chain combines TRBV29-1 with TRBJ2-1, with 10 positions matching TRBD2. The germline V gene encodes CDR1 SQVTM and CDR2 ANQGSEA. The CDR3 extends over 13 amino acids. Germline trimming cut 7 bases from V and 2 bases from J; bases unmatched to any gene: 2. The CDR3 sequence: CSGAGGPYNEQFF. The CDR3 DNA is TGCAGCGGAGCGGGAGGGCCCTACAATGAGCAGTTCTTC.

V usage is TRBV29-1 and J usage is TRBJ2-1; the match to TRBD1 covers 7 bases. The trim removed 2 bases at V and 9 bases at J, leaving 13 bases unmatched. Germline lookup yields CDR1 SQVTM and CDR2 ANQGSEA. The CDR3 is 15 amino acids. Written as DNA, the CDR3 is TGCAGCGTTGAACCCCGGGACAGCCTTAAACCTGAGCAGTTCTTC. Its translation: CSVEPRDSLKPEQFF.

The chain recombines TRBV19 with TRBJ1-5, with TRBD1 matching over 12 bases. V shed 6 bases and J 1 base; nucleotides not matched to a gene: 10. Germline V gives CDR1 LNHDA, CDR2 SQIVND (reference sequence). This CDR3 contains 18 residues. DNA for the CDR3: TGTGCCAGTAGACGGGGGACAGGGGGCTACCGCAGCAATCAGCCCCAGCATTTT. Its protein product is CASRRGTGGYRSNQPQHF.

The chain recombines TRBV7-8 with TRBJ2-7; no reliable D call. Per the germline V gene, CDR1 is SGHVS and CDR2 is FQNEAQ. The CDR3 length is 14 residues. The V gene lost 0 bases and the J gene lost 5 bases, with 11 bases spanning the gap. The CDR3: CASSLAPSYDEQYF. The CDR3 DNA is TGTGCCAGCAGCTTAGCCCCCTCCTATGACGAGCAGTACTTC.

CDR3 amino acids: CAISEAAESSYEQYF. CDR3 in DNA: TGTGCCATCAGTGAAGCAGCGGAGAGCTCCTACGAGCAGTACTTC. V usage is TRBV10-3 and J usage is TRBJ2-7, with D maybe TRBD2 (5 bases). Germline V gives CDR1 ENHRY, CDR2 SYGVKD. This CDR3 comprises 15 residues. Trimming pared 3 bases from V and 0 bases from J, leaving 12 bases between.